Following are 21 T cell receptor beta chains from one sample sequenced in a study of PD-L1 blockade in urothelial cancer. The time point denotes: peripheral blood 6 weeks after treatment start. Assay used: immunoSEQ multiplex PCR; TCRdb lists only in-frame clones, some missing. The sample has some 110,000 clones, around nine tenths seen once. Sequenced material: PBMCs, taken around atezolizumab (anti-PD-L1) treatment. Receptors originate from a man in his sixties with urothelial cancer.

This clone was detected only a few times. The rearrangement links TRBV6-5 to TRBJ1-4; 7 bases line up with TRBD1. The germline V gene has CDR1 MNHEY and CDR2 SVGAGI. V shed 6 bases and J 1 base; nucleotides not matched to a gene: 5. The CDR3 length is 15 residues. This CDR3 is CASRRHRGTNEKLFF. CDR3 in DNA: TGTGCCAGCAGACGACACAGGGGAACTAATGAAAAACTGTTTTTT.

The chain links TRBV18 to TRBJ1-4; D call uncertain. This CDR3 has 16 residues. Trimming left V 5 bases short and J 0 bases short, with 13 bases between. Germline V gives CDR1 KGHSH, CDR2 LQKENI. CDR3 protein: CASSNLREPTNEKLFF. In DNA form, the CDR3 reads TGTGCCAGCTCAAACCTTCGGGAGCCAACTAATGAAAAACTGTTTTTT.

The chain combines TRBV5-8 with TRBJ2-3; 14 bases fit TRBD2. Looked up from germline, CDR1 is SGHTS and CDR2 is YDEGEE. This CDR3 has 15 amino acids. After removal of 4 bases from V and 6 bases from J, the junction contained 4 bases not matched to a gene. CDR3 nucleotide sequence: TGTGCCAGCAGCCCAAGACTAGCGGGAGGGGATACGCAGTATTTT. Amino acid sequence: CASSPRLAGGDTQYF.

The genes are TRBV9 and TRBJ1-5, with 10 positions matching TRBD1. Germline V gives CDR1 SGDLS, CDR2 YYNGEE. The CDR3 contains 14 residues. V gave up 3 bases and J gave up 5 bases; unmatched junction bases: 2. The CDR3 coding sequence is TGTGCCAGCAGCGCGGGGACAGGGGATCAGCCCCAGCATTTT. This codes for CASSAGTGDQPQHF.

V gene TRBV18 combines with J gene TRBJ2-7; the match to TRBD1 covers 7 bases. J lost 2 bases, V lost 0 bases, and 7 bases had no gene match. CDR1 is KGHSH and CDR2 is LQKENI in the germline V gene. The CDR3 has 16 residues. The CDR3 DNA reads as TGTGCCAGCTCACCACCAGGGACAGCCCAGCCCTACGAGCAGTACTTC. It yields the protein CASSPPGTAQPYEQYF.

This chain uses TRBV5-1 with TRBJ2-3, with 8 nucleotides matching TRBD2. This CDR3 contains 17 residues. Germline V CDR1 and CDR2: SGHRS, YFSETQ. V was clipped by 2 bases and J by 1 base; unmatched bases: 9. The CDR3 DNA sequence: TGCGCCAGCAGCTTAACCCGGCCAGCGGGAGGCACAGATACGCAGTATTTT. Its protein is CASSLTRPAGGTDTQYF.

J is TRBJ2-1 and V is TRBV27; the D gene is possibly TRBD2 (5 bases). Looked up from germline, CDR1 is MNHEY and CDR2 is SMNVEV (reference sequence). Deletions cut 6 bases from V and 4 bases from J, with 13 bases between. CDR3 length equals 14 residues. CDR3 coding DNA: TGTGCCAGCAGGCTAGGGAGTGTATACAATGAGCAGTTCTTC. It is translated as CASRLGSVYNEQFF.

The CDR3: CASSPRGASGANVLTF. The CDR3, as DNA: TGTGCCAGCTCACCACGGGGAGCCTCTGGGGCCAACGTCCTGACTTTC. J is TRBJ2-6 and V is TRBV18; possibly TRBD2 for D (5 bases). Trimming shortened V by 1 base and J by 0 bases, and 7 bases separated the two germline ends. There are 16 residues in the CDR3. Germline values: CDR1 KGHSH, CDR2 LQKENI.

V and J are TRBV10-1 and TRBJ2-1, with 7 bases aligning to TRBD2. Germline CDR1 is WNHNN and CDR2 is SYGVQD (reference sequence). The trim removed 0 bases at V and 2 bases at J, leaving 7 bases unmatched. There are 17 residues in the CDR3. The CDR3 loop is CASSESSGMATYNEQFF. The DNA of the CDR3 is TGCGCCAGCAGTGAGTCCAGCGGGATGGCAACCTACAATGAGCAGTTCTTC.

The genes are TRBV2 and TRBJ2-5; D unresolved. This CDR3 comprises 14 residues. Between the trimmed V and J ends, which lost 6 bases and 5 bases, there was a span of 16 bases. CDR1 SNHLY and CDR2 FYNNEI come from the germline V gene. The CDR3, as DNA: TGTGCCAGCAGAGGAGCGAGTTCAGCGGAGACCCAGTACTTC. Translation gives CASRGASSAETQYF.

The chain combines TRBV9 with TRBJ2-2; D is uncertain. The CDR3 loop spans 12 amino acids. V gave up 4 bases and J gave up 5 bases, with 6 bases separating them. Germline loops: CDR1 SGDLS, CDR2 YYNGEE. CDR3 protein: CASSPGTGELFF. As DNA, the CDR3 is TGTGCCAGCAGCCCGGGTACCGGGGAGCTGTTTTTT.

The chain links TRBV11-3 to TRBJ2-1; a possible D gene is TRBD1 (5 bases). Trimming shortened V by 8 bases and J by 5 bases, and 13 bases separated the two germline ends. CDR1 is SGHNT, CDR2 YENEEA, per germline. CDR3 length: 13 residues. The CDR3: CASGTQQDNEQFF. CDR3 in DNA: TGTGCCAGCGGAACCCAACAGGACAATGAGCAGTTCTTC.

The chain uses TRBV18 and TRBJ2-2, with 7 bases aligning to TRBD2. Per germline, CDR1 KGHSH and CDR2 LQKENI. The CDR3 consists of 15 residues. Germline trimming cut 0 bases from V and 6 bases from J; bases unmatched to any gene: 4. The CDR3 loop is CASSPPPRGAGELFF. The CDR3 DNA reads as TGTGCCAGCTCACCACCACCACGGGGGGCCGGGGAGCTGTTTTTT.

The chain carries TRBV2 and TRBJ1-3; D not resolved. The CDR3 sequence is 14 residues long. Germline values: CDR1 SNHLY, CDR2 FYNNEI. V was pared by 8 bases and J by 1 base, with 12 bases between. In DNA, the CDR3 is TGTGCCAGCTCTCGGGATAAATCTGGAAACACCATATATTTT. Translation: CASSRDKSGNTIYF.

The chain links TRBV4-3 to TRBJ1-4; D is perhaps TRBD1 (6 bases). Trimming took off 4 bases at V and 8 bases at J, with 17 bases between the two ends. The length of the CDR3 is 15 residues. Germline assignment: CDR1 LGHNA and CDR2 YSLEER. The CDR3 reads CASSREGGLPEKLFF. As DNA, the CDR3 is TGCGCCAGCAGCCGGGAGGGGGGGCTTCCAGAAAAACTGTTTTTT.

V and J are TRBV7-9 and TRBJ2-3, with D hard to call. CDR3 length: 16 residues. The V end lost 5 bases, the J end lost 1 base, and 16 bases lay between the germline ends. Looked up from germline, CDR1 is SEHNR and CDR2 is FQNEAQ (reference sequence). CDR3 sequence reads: CASSPWSSWGTDTQYF. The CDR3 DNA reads TGTGCCAGCAGCCCGTGGAGTAGCTGGGGCACAGATACGCAGTATTTT.

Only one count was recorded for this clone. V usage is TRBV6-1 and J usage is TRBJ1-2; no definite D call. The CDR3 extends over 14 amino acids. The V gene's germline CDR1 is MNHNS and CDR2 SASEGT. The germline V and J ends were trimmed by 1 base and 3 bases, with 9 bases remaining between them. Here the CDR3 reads CASSEGVGDYGYTF. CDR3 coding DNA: TGTGCCAGCAGTGAAGGTGTAGGAGACTATGGCTACACCTTC.

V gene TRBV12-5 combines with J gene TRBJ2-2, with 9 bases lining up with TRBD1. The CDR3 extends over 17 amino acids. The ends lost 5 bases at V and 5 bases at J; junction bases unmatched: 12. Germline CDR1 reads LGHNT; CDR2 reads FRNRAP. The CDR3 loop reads CASGNPGTGSGTGELFF. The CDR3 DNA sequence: TGTGCTAGTGGTAACCCAGGGACAGGGTCGGGGACCGGGGAGCTGTTTTTT.

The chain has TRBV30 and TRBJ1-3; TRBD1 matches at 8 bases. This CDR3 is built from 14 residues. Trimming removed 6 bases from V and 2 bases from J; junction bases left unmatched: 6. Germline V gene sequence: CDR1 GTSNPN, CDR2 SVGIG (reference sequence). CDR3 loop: CACPSTGAGNTIYF. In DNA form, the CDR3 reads TGTGCCTGCCCATCGACAGGGGCTGGAAACACCATATATTTT.

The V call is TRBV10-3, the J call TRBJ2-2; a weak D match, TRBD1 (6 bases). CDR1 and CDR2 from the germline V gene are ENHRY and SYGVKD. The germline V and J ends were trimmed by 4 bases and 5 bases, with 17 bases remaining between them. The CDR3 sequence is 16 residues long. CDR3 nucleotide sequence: TGTGCCATCAGTGGCACACAGGGTGGCGGGACCGGGGAGCTGTTTTTT. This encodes CAISGTQGGGTGELFF.

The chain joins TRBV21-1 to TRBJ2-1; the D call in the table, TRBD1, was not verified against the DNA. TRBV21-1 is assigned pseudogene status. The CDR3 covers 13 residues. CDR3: CASRGDRSNEQFF. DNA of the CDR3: TGTGCCAGCAGGGGGGACAGGAGTAATGAGCAGTTCTTC.